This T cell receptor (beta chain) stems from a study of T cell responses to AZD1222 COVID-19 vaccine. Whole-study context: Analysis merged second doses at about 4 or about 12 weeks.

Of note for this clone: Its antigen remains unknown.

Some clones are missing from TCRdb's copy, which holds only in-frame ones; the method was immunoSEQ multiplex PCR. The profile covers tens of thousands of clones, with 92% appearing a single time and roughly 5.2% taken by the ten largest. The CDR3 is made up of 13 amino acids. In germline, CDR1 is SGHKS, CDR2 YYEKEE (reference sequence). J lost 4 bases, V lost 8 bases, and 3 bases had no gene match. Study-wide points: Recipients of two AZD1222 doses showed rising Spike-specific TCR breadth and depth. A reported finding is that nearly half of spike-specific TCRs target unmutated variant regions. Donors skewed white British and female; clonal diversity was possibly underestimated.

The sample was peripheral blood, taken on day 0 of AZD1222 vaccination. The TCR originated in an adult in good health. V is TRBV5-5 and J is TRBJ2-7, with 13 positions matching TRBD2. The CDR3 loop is CASQTSGRYEQYF. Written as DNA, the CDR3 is TGTGCCAGTCAGACTAGCGGGAGGTACGAGCAGTACTTC. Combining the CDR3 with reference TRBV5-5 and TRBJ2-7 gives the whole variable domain DAGVTQSPTHLIKTRGQQVTLRCSPISGHKSVSWYQQVLGQGPQFIFQYYEKEERGRGNFPDRFSARQFPNYSSELNVNALLLGDSALYLCASQTSGRYEQYFGPGTRLTVT.